This TCR beta chain stems from a study of T-cell memory formation after mild COVID-19 (dated by TCRdb to 2020 to 2023). About the study as a whole: Most TCR sequence clusters were specific to one of the two donors. The cohort comprised two young, previously healthy adult volunteers, one female and one male. In a couple of donors, T-cell clones that expanded and contracted after mild COVID-19 were tracked by sequencing TCRalpha and TCRbeta repertoires over time. Overall results and qualifications from the work: Balanced CD4/CD8 phenotypes were observed for clones contracting from day 15 to 85, whereas a bias towards CD4+ was observed for a second wave of clones expanding from day 15 to 37. The second-wave clones that peaked on day 37 were not confirmed to be SARS-CoV-2 specific. Contracting CD4+ clones were located mainly in the CM and EM memory subsets, whereas CD8+ clones were found to be enriched in EMRA. Some responding clones were detected in pre-infection memory, which suggested that pre-existing cross-reactive memory T cells had joined the SARS-CoV-2 response. Only a couple of mild cases were covered by the study, and larger cohorts that include severe cases with pre-infection samples were considered necessary.

For sequencing, an Illumina NovaSeq 6000 was employed. cDNA libraries for TCRalpha and TCRbeta were prepared by 5'RACE using constant-segment primers, with sample barcodes and unique molecular identifiers added. RNA was extracted from every sample with Trizol reagent. Amplification of the libraries took two PCR steps, and the second step added a second sample barcode plus Illumina TruSeq adapters. Sequencing of libraries was performed on an Illumina NovaSeq with 2 x 150 bp paired-end reads. As for the authors' bioinformatics: The reads were demultiplexed and collapsed into UMI-guided consensus sequences using migec v1.2.7. Using mixcr v2.1.11, the UMI consensuses were aligned to TRA and TRB V and J templates and assembled into clonotypes. A clonotype was counted as expanded or contracted only when both edgeR and NoisET called the clonotype significant, with the noise models trained on biological replicates. For edgeR calls, the thresholds were a false discovery rate-adjusted p below 0.01 and a log2 fold-change of 1. As an exploratory analysis of dynamics, PCA with hierarchical clustering was applied to max-normalized trajectories of the 1000 most abundant clonotypes. Separately sequenced CD4+ and CD8+ repertoires were used to assign a CD4 or CD8 phenotype to each responding clone. TCRdb reanalyzed the raw reads on its own, using fastp at Q25 for trimming and MiXCR for clone calling, and kept in-frame beta chains. Each CDR3 protein appears once, grouped with its most common genes and DNA. TCRdb, not the original authors, processed these V and J calls. Present in this sample are hundreds of thousands of distinct CDR3 sequences, around 25% of which were seen just once. The top ten clonotypes cover 9.5% to 15% of the sample.

V loses 4 bases of germline sequence and J loses 5 bases, and the interval between the two ends is 23 bases. CDR1 and CDR2 are read off the germline V gene (reference sequence) as DFQATT and SNEGSKA. The CDR3 holds 16 amino acids from the cysteine to the phenylalanine. The DNA shown is the 48-base CDR3, in frame from base 1. Ficoll-Paque density gradient centrifugation was used to isolate PBMCs. About this clonotype: The specificity of this receptor is unknown. Base qualities are missing; no much larger clone stands one base away.

The chain is made from TRBV20-1 and TRBJ1-1, with the D gene too uncertain to name. Sequencing used PBMCs or a T cell subset sorted from them (not recorded which). This TCR derives from an adult woman who had mild COVID-19 (a few samples of this study predate the infection). The sample titles of this study are shuffled in the database, so cell type and time point are left out; the donor was told from shared clones. This receptor has the CDR3 CSAKILGIPSRTEAFF. The nucleotide sequence reads TGCAGTGCTAAGATCTTGGGAATCCCATCAAGGACTGAAGCTTTCTTT.